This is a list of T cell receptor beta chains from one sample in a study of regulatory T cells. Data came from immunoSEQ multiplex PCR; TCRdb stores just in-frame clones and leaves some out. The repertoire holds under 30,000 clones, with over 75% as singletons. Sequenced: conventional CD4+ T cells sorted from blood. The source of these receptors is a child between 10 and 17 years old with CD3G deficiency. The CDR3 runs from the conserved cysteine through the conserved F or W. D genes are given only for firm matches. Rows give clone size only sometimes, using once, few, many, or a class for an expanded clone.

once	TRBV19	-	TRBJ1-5	CASSHDGPPQPQHF	TGTGCCAGTAGTCACGACGGGCCCCCTCAGCCCCAGCATTTT
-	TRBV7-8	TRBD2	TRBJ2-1	CASSLARASGSTYNEQFF	TGTGCCAGCAGCTTAGCCAGGGCGAGCGGGAGTACCTACAATGAGCAGTTCTTC
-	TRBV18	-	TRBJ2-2	CASSRGPATDTGELFF	TGTGCCAGCTCACGAGGCCCCGCGACGGACACCGGGGAGCTGTTTTTT
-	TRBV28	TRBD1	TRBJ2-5	CASSYPTGDEETQYF	TGTGCCAGCAGTTACCCGACAGGGGACGAAGAGACCCAGTACTTC
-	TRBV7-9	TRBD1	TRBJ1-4	CASSDARRSRGGGEKLFF	TGTGCCAGCAGCGACGCACGGCGGTCCAGGGGGGGCGGTGAAAAACTGTTTTTT
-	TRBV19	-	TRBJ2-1	CASRRTAGLYNEQFF	TGTGCCAGTAGAAGGACAGCCGGGCTCTACAATGAGCAGTTCTTC
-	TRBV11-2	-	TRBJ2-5	CASSLGEAAQETQYF	TGTGCCAGCAGCTTAGGGGAGGCGGCCCAAGAGACCCAGTACTTC
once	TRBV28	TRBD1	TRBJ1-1	CASSQGGLGPTEAFF	TGTGCCAGCAGTCAAGGGGGCCTTGGTCCCACTGAAGCTTTCTTT
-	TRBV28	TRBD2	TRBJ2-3	CASSLQRAGGWTDTQYF	TGTGCCAGCAGTTTACAAAGGGCGGGAGGGTGGACAGATACGCAGTATTTT
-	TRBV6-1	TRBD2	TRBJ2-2	CASSGEGGRRTGELFF	TGTGCCAGCAGTGGAGAAGGCGGGAGAAGAACCGGGGAGCTGTTTTTT
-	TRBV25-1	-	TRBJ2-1	CASSEPEGVEQFF	TGTGCCAGCAGTGAACCAGAAGGAGTTGAGCAGTTCTTC
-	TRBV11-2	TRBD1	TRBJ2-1	CASSLTLGQYNEQFF	TGTGCCAGCAGCTTAACATTGGGACAGTACAATGAGCAGTTCTTC
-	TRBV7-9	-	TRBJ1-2	CASSDSANYGYTF	TGTGCCAGCAGCGACTCAGCTAACTATGGCTACACCTTC
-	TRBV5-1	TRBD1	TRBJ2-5	CASSLEGARKETQYF	TGCGCCAGCAGCTTGGAGGGGGCGAGGAAGGAGACCCAGTACTTC
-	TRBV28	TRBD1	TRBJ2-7	CASSSGTGVHEQYF	TGTGCCAGCAGTTCCGGGACAGGGGTACACGAGCAGTACTTC
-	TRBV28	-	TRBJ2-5	CASSTKRGGETQYF	TGTGCCAGCAGTACCAAACGGGGTGGGGAGACCCAGTACTTC
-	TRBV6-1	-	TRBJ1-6	CASSAQGSSPLHF	TGTGCCAGCAGTGCACAGGGAAGTTCACCCCTCCACTTT
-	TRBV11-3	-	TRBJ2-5	CASSLGAKTETQYF	TGTGCCAGCAGCTTAGGGGCAAAAACGGAGACCCAGTACTTC
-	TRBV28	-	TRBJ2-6	CASSLRSGANVLTF	TGTGCCAGCAGTTTACGCTCTGGGGCCAACGTCCTGACTTTC
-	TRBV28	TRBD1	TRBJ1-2	CASSSRHTGDYGYTF	TGTGCCAGCAGTTCTAGGCATACAGGGGACTATGGCTACACCTTC
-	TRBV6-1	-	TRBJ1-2	CASTRTGKGNYGYTF	TGTGCCAGCACCCGAACCGGGAAGGGCAACTATGGCTACACCTTC
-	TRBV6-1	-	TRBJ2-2	CASFRGNTGELFF	TGTGCCAGCTTCCGGGGGAACACCGGGGAGCTGTTTTTT
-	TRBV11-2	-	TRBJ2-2	CASTLTGPNTGELFF	TGTGCCAGCACCCTGACAGGACCGAACACCGGGGAGCTGTTTTTT
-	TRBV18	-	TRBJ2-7	CASGGRVTYEQYF	TGTGCCAGCGGTGGACGGGTCACCTACGAGCAGTACTTC
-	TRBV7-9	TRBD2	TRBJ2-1	CASSLASGGVYNEQFF	TGTGCCAGCAGCTTAGCTTCCGGGGGGGTCTACAATGAGCAGTTCTTC
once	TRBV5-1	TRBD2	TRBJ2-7	CASSFGLAGEQYF	TGCGCCAGCAGCTTTGGACTAGCGGGGGAGCAGTACTTC
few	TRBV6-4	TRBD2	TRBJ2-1	CASSPGLAGGGNEQFF	TGTGCCAGCAGCCCCGGACTAGCGGGAGGAGGTAATGAGCAGTTCTTC
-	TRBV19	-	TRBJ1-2	CASSPPPGYPTRYTF	TGTGCCAGTAGTCCTCCTCCGGGCTACCCGACGCGCTACACCTTC
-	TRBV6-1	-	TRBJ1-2	CASSGAGRVTAGYTF	TGTGCCAGCAGTGGGGCGGGCAGGGTAACGGCTGGCTACACCTTC
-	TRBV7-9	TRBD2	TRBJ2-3	CASSPGTSGSTDTQYF	TGTGCCAGCAGCCCCGGGACTAGCGGGAGTACAGATACGCAGTATTTT
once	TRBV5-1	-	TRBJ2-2	CASSFGERNTGELFF	TGCGCCAGCAGCTTTGGTGAGCGGAACACCGGGGAGCTGTTTTTT
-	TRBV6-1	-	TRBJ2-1	CASSEFLPPKQFF	TGTGCCAGCAGTGAATTTCTGCCCCCCAAGCAGTTCTTC
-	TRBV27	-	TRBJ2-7	CASRKYGQSSYEQYF	TGTGCCAGCCGCAAGTACGGGCAGAGCTCCTACGAGCAGTACTTC
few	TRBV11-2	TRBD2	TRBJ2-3	CASSLAGSGVHNTQYF	TGTGCCAGCAGCTTAGCGGGTAGCGGGGTGCATAATACGCAGTATTTT
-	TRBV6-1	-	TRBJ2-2	CASSELLASALLNTGELFF	TGTGCCAGCAGTGAATTGTTGGCTAGTGCCCTACTTAACACCGGGGAGCTGTTTTTT
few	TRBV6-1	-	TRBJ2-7	CASRGVYGYEQYF	TGTGCCAGCAGAGGGGTTTATGGCTACGAGCAGTACTTC
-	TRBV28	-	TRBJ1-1	CASSADNHAEAFF	TGTGCCAGCAGTGCTGACAATCACGCTGAAGCTTTCTTT
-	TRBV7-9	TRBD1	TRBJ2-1	CASSPDRGLHNEQFF	TGTGCCAGCAGCCCGGACAGGGGGCTTCACAATGAGCAGTTCTTC
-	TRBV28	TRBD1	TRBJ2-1	CASSPRQGLQFF	TGTGCCAGCAGTCCCCGACAGGGGCTGCAGTTCTTC
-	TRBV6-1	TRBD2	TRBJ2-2	CASKTTSKNTGELFF	TGTGCCAGCAAGACGACTAGCAAGAACACCGGGGAGCTGTTTTTT
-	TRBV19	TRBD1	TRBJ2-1	CASAAGGKYNEQFF	TGTGCCAGCGCCGCAGGGGGCAAATACAATGAGCAGTTCTTC